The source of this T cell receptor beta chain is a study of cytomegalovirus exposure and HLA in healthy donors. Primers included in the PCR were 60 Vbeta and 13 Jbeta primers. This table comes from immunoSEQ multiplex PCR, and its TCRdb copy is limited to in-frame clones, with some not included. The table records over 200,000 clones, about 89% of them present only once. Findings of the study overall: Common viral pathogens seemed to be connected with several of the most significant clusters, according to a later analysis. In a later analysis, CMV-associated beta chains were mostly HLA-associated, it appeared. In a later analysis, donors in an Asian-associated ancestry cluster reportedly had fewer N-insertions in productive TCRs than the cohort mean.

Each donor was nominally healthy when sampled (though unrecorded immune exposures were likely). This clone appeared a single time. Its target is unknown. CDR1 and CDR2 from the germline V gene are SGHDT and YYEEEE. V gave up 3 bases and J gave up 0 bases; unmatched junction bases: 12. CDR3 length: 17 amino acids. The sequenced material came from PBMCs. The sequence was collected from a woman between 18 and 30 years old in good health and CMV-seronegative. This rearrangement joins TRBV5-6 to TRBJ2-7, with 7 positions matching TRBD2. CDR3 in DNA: TGTGCCAGCAGCTACAACTTAGCGGGTCCTCGCTCCTACGAGCAGTACTTC. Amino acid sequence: CASSYNLAGPRSYEQYF.